The following is a TCR beta chain sequence with its context. This sample is part of a study of blood T cell repertoires in COVID-19. About the research overall: Sites across the United States, Italy and Spain contributed samples from acute and convalescent COVID-19. T cells, B-cell-depleted T cells, or PBMCs supplied cDNA or gDNA.

Per the germline V gene, CDR1 is SGDLS and CDR2 is YYNGEE. V was pared by 3 bases and J by 3 bases, with 16 bases between. The CDR3 runs to 15 residues. Some clones are missing from TCRdb's copy, which holds only in-frame ones; the method was immunoSEQ multiplex PCR. The table includes over 300,000 clones, around 89% detected once. Material for sequencing was peripheral blood. This chain links TRBV9 with TRBJ2-7, with TRBD1 as a possible D gene (5 bases). This TCR derives from a man aged 35 to 55 with acute or convalescent COVID-19. The CDR3 DNA reads as TGTGCCAGCAGCGCCGAAGACCGACAGTTCTACGAGCAGTACTTC. Translated: CASSAEDRQFYEQYF.